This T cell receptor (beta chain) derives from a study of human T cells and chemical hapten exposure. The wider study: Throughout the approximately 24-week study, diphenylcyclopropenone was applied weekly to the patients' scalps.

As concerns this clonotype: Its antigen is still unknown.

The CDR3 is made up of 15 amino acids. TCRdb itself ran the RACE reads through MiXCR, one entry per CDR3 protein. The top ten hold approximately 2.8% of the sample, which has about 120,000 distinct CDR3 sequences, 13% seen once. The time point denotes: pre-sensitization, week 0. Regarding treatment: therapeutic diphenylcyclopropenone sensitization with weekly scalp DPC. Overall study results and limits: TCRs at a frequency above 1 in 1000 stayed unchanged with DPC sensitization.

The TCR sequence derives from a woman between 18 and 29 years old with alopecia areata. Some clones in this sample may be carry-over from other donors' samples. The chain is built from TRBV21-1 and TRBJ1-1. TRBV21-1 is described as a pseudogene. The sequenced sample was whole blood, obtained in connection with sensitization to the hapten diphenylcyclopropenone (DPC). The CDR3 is CASSKVWEINTEAFF. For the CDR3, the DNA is TGTGCCAGCAGCAAAGTGTGGGAAATCAACACTGAAGCTTTCTTT.